Each of the 4 T cell receptor beta chains below was sequenced from the same sample in a study of cytomegalovirus exposure and HLA in healthy donors. The PCR ran on 60 Vbeta and 13 Jbeta primers. Clones were read by immunoSEQ multiplex PCR, and TCRdb kept only the in-frame ones, dropping some. Among 120,000 to 150,000 clones listed, roughly four fifths were seen once. The specimen sequenced was PBMCs. The receptors come from a female donor in good health and CMV-seronegative.

This clone showed up just a few times. The chain combines TRBV6-5 with TRBJ1-1; D is possibly TRBD1 (6 bases). The germline gives CDR1 MNHEY, CDR2 SVGAGI. This CDR3 has 15 residues. V was trimmed by 0 bases and J by 1 base, leaving 9 bases between them. The CDR3 DNA sequence: TGTGCCAGCAGTTACTCGGGAGGGGGGAACACTGAAGCTTTCTTT. Amino acids: CASSYSGGGNTEAFF.

V is TRBV6-1 and J is TRBJ2-5; no firm D call. The CDR3 sequence is 13 residues long. Trimming shortened V by 0 bases and J by 11 bases, and 13 bases separated the two germline ends. Germline assignment: CDR1 MNHNS and CDR2 SASEGT. The CDR3 spells CASSEASSSGQYF. In DNA form, the CDR3 reads TGTGCCAGCAGTGAAGCATCTTCTTCCGGGCAGTACTTC.

The V gene is TRBV5-1, the J gene TRBJ1-4; D is unclear. Looked up from germline, CDR1 is SGHRS and CDR2 is YFSETQ. CDR3 size: 14 residues. The V gene lost 2 bases and the J gene lost 6 bases, with 11 bases spanning the gap. In DNA, the CDR3 is TGCGCCAGCAGCTTACGAGGTCTGGATGAAAAACTGTTTTTT. It specifies CASSLRGLDEKLFF.

This clone came up once. The genes are TRBV7-6 and TRBJ1-6; 7 bases agree with TRBD1. The CDR3 has 14 amino acids. J was trimmed by 8 bases and V by 4 bases; bases with no gene match: 5. In germline, CDR1 is SGHVS, CDR2 FNYEAQ. DNA of the CDR3: TGTGCCAGCAGCTCTACAGGGGTCGATTCACCCCTCCACTTT. Its protein product is CASSSTGVDSPLHF.